The following is a T cell receptor (beta chain) sequence with its context. This CDR3 has 15 amino acids. Germline V gene lookup returns CDR1 LGHDT and CDR2 YNNKEL (reference sequence). The V gene lost 0 bases and the J gene lost 6 bases, with 15 bases spanning the gap. TCRdb keeps only in-frame clones here, not all; method: immunoSEQ multiplex PCR. The sample contains 70,000 to 90,000 clones, approximately 79% of which appear only once. These data come from a study of blood T cell repertoires in COVID-19. Study-wide context: Nucleic acid was either cDNA or gDNA, and it came from T cells, B-cell-depleted T cells, or PBMCs.

The sample comprised peripheral blood. This clonotype was sampled from a human donor with acute or convalescent COVID-19. The donor label of this sample is uncertain. The chain links TRBV3-1 (or the pseudogene TRBV3-2) to TRBJ2-7; tentative D call: TRBD1 (5 bases). CDR3 in amino acids: CASSQDALQGSEQYF. The DNA of the CDR3 is TGTGCCAGCAGCCAAGATGCCCTTCAGGGATCCGAGCAGTACTTC.